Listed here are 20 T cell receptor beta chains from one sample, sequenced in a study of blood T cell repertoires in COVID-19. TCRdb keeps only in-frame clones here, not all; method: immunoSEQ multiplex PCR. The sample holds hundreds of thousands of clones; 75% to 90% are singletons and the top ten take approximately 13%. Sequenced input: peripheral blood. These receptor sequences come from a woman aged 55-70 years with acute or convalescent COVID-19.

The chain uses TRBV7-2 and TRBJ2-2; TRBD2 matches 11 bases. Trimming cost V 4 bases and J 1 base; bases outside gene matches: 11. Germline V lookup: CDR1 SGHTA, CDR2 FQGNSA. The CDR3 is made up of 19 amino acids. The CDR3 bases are TGTGCCAGCAGCTCTCCCCTTAGCGGGGGGGCCAGGAACACCGGGGAGCTGTTTTTT. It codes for CASSSPLSGGARNTGELFF.

CDR3 nucleotide sequence: TGTGCCAGCAGTTTTACTAGCAGGGCAGATACGCAGTATTTT. Translated: CASSFTSRADTQYF. The rearrangement links TRBV27 to TRBJ2-3; D possibly corresponds to TRBD2 (6 bases). Trimming stripped 3 bases from V and 4 bases from J, with 11 bases between. The CDR3 runs to 14 residues. CDR1 is MNHEY, CDR2 SMNVEV, per germline (reference sequence).

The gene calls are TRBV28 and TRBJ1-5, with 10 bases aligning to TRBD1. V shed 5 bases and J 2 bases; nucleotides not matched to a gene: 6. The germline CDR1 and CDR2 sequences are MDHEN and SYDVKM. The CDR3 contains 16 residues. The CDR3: CASSLRTGGGNQPQHF. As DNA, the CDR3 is TGTGCCAGCAGTCTTCGGACAGGGGGAGGCAATCAGCCCCAGCATTTT.

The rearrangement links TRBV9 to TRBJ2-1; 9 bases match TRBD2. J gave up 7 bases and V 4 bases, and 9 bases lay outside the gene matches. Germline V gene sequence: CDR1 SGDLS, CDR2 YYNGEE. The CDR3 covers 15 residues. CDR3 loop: CASSPRAGGGNEQFF. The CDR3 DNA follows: TGTGCCAGCAGCCCTCGAGCGGGGGGAGGGAATGAGCAGTTCTTC.

CDR3 nucleotides: TGCGCCAGCAAGGTGGGAGGGACCTACGAGCAGTACTTC. It translates to CASKVGGTYEQYF. The chain links TRBV5-1 to TRBJ2-7, with 7 positions matching TRBD2. J was trimmed by 2 bases and V by 6 bases; bases with no gene match: 5. The CDR3 spans 13 residues. Germline CDR1 and CDR2: SGHRS and YFSETQ.

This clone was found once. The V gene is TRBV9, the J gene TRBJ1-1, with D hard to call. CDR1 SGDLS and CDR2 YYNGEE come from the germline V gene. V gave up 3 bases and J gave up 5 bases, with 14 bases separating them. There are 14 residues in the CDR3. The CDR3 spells CASSGDPGGTEAFF. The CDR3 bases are TGTGCCAGCAGCGGCGACCCAGGTGGGACTGAAGCTTTCTTT.

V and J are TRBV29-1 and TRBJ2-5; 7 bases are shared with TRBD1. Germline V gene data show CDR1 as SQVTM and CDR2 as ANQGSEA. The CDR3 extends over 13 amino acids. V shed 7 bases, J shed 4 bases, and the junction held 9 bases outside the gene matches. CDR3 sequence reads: CSASTGRGETQYF. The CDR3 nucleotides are TGCAGCGCCTCGACAGGGAGAGGAGAGACCCAGTACTTC. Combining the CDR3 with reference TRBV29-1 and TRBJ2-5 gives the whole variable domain SAVISQKPSRDICQRGTSLTIQCQVDSQVTMMFWYRQQPGQSLTLIATANQGSEATYESGFVIDKFPISRPNLTFSTLTVSNMSPEDSSIYLCSASTGRGETQYFGPGTRLLVL.

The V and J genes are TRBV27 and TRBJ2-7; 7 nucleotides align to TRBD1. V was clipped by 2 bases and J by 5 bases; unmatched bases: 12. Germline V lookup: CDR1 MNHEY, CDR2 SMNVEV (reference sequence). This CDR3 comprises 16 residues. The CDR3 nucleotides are TGTGCCAGCAGTTTAATCTCTCCGACAGGGTTCAACGAGCAGTACTTC. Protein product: CASSLISPTGFNEQYF.

The CDR3 region is CASSPLMGRESPLHF. As DNA, the CDR3 is TGTGCCAGCAGCCCCCTTATGGGCAGGGAATCACCCCTCCACTTT. The V and J genes are TRBV7-9 and TRBJ1-6; possible D gene TRBD1, 5 bases. V lost 5 bases to trimming and J lost 10 bases, with 18 bases between them. The CDR3 loop spans 15 amino acids. The germline gives CDR1 SEHNR, CDR2 FQNEAQ (reference sequence). The whole variable domain, filled in from reference TRBV7-9 and TRBJ1-6, reads DTGVSQNPRHKITKRGQNVTFRCDPISEHNRLYWYRQTLGQGPEFLTYFQNEAQLEKSRLLSDRFSAERPKGSFSTLEIQRTEQGDSAMYLCASSPLMGRESPLHFGNGTRLTVT.

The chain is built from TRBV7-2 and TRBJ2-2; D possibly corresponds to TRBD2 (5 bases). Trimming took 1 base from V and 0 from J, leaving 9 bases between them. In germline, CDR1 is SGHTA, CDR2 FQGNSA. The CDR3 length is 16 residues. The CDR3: CASSLERRSNTGELFF. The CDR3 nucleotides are TGTGCCAGCAGCTTAGAGCGGAGGTCGAACACCGGGGAGCTGTTTTTT.

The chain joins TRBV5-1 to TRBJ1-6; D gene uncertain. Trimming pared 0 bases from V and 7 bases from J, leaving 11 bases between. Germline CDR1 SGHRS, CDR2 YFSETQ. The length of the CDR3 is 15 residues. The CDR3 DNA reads TGCGCCAGCAGCTTGGATGTCTCCGTAAATTCACCCCTCCACTTT. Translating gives CASSLDVSVNSPLHF.

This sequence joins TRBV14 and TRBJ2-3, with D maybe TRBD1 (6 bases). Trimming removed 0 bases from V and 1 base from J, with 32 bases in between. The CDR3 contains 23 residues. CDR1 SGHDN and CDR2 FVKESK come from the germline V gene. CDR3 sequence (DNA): TGTGCCAGCAGCCAAGATCTCGGGTTTAACAGGGCGAGCCGCTCGCGGGGCACAGATACGCAGTATTTT. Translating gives CASSQDLGFNRASRSRGTDTQYF. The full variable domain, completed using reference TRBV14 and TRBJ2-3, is EAGVTQFPSHSVIEKGQTVTLRCDPISGHDNLYWYRRVMGKEIKFLLHFVKESKQDESGMPNNRFLAERTGGTYSTLKVQPAELEDSGVYFCASSQDLGFNRASRSRGTDTQYFGPGTRLTVL.

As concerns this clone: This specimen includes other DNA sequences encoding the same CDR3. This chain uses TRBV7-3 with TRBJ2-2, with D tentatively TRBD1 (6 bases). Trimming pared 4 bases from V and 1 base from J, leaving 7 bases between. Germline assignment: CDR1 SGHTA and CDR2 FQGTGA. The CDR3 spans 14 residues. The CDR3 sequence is CASSSGQNTGELFF. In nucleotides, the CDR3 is TGTGCCAGCAGCTCGGGACAGAACACCGGGGAGCTGTTTTTT. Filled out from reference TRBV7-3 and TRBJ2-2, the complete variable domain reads GAGVSQTPSNKVTEKGKYVELRCDPISGHTALYWYRQSLGQGPEFLIYFQGTGAADDSGLPNDRFFAVRPEGSVSTLKIQRTERGDSAVYLCASSSGQNTGELFFGEGSRLTVL.

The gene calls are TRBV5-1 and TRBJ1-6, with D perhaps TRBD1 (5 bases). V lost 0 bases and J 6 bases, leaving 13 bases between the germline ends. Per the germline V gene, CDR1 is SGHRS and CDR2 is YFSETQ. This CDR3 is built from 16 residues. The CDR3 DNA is TGCGCCAGCAGCTTGGCCTTCGAGACAGTTAATTCACCCCTCCACTTT. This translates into CASSLAFETVNSPLHF.

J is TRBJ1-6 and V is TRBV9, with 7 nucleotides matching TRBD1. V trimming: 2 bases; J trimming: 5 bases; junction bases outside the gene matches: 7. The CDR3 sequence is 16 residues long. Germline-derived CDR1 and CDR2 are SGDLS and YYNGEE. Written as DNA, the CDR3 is TGTGCCAGCAGCGTCAACCCCGGGACAGATAATTCACCCCTCCACTTT. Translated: CASSVNPGTDNSPLHF.

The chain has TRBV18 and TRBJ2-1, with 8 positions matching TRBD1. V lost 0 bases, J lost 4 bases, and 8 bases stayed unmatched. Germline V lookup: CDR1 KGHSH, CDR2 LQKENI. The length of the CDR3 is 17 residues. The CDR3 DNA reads TGTGCCAGCTCACCACCGATGGGCAGGGGGCCTTACAATGAGCAGTTCTTC. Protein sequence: CASSPPMGRGPYNEQFF.

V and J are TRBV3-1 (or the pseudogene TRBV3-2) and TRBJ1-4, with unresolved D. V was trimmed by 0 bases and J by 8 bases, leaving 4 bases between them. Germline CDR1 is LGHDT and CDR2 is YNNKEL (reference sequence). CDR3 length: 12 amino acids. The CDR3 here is CASSQDREKLFF. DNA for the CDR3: TGTGCCAGCAGCCAAGACCGGGAAAAACTGTTTTTT.

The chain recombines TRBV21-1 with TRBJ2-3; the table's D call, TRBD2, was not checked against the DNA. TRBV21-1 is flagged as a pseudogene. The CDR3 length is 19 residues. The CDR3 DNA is TGTGCCAGCAGCATAGGACTAGCGGGAACCGTCCGTAGCACAGATACGCAGTATTTT. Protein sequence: CASSIGLAGTVRSTDTQYF.

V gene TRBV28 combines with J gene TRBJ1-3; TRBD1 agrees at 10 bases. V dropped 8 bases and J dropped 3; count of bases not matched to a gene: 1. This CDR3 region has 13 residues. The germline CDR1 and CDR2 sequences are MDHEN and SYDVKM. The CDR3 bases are TGTGCCAGCTGGGACAGGGGTGGAAACACCATATATTTT. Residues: CASWDRGGNTIYF.

This CDR3 is CAWSAGGTEAFF. CDR3 DNA: TGTGCCTGGAGTGCGGGGGGCACTGAAGCTTTCTTT. This chain links TRBV30 with TRBJ1-1; tentative D call: TRBD1 (5 bases). Germline values: CDR1 GTSNPN, CDR2 SVGIG (reference sequence). V was trimmed by 1 base and J by 4 bases, leaving 7 bases between them. CDR3 length: 12 residues.